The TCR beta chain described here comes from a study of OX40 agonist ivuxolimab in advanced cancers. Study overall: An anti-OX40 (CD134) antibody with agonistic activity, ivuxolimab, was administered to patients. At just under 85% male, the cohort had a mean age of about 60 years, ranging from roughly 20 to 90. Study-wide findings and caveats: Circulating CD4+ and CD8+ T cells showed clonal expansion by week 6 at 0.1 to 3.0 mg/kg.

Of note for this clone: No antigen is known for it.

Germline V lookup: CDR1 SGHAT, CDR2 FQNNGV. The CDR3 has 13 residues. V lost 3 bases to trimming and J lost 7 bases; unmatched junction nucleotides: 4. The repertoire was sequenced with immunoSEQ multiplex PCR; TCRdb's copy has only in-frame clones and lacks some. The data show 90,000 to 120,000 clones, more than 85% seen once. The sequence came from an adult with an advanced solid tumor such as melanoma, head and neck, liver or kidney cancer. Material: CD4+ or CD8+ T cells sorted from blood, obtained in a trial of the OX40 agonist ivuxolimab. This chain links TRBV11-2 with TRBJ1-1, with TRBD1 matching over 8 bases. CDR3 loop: CASSFGQGNEAFF. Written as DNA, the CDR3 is TGTGCCAGCAGCTTCGGACAGGGAAATGAAGCTTTCTTT.